This TCR beta chain was recovered during a study of blood T cell repertoires in COVID-19. Here immunoSEQ multiplex PCR was the method, and the copy in TCRdb shows in-frame clones only, minus some. The table has some 200,000 clones, 65% to 90% seen once. Recruits, aged roughly 18 to 100 years, lived in approximately 26 US areas. The length of the CDR3 is 12 residues. V was clipped by 5 bases and J by 8 bases; unmatched bases: 6. CDR1 SGDLS and CDR2 YYNGEE come from the germline V gene. The chain links TRBV9 to TRBJ1-2; TRBD1 matches at 7 bases. The TCR comes from a man in his forties or fifties who had recovered from COVID-19. What was sequenced was PBMCs or T cells enriched from blood (not recorded which). DNA for the CDR3: TGTGCCAGCAGTGCCGGGACAGAGGGCTACACCTTC. It translates to CASSAGTEGYTF. The full variable domain, its missing parts supplied by reference TRBV9 and TRBJ1-2, is DSGVTQTPKHLITATGQRVTLRCSPRSGDLSVYWYQQSLDQGLQFLIQYYNGEERAKGNILERFSAQQFPDLHSELNLSSLELGDSALYFCASSAGTEGYTFGSGTRLTVV.